This TCR beta chain was recorded in a study of blood T cell repertoires in COVID-19. Whole-study context: PBMCs, B-cell-depleted T cells, or T cells were the source of the cDNA or gDNA that made up the material.

The data were produced by immunoSEQ multiplex PCR, yet TCRdb's version contains in-frame clones alone and is incomplete. The repertoire holds 440,000 or so clones, around nine tenths seen once, with 1.5% to 1.8% in the top ten. The V gene's germline CDR1 is MDHEN and CDR2 SYDVKM. The CDR3 has 15 amino acids. J gave up 6 bases and V 7 bases, and 11 bases lay outside the gene matches. This TCR was recovered from a middle-aged woman with COVID-19, enrolled during active disease. The V call is TRBV28, the J call TRBJ1-5, with 8 bases that match TRBD1. The sequenced sample consisted of peripheral blood. For the CDR3, the DNA is TGTGCCAGCATTTCTTTTAGGACAGGGTTTCAGCCCCAGCATTTT. It codes for CASISFRTGFQPQHF.